A selection of T cell receptor beta chains follows, all from one sample in a study of somatic mutations in cytotoxic T cells in rheumatoid arthritis. TCRdb keeps only in-frame clones here, not all; method: immunoSEQ multiplex PCR. The sample carries 13,000 to 15,000 clones, 90% to 95% recorded once. The sequencing input was CD4+ T cells sorted from blood. The receptors shown here come from a man in his 70s with rheumatoid arthritis. The CDR3 runs from the conserved cysteine through the conserved F or W. The order of the fields is J gene, CDR3 length, V gene, CDR3 protein.

TRBJ1-2,17,TRBV5-1,CASSSSGTGGPNYGYTF
TRBJ1-2,16,TRBV9,CASSPRAGLTNYGYTF
TRBJ1-3,21,TRBV9,CASSVELMPAGVLTSGNTIYF
TRBJ2-7,20,TRBV6-1,CASSEILETGSRAGVYEQYF
TRBJ1-4,18,TRBV9,CASSVVAGPPLYNEKLFF
TRBJ2-7,15,TRBV28,CASRTGGQGSHEQYF
TRBJ2-5,13,TRBV11-3,CASSRGHQETQYF
TRBJ1-2,18,TRBV21-1,CASSPPGDLRTGDYGYTF
TRBJ2-1,15,TRBV11-2,CASSLRDRADNEQFF
TRBJ2-7,14,TRBV6-1,CASSLHAQGYEQYF
TRBJ2-1,17,TRBV5-6,CASSPDDSGSFYNEQFF
TRBJ1-4,16,TRBV4-1,CASSQPKRGAGEKLFF
TRBJ2-7,19,TRBV9,CASSVGGAGADLSAYEQYF